These 18 T cell receptor beta chains came from one sample sequenced in a study of a mutant IDH1 vaccine in newly diagnosed glioma. Time point in this sample: baseline, week 1 (first vaccination visit). Treatment noted: pre-vaccination baseline after standard-of-care therapy. Libraries were prepared by immunoSEQ multiplex PCR; TCRdb keeps only in-frame clonotypes and omits some of them. The table records just under 95,000 clones, around 80% of them present only once. Sequences were derived from PBMCs, sampled from a glioma patient treated with radiotherapy, temozolomide or both. Receptors originate from a man aged 40-50 years with glioma.

The chain recombines TRBV7-2 with TRBJ1-4; weak D call: TRBD1 (5 bases). Germline V gene data show CDR1 as SGHTA and CDR2 as FQGNSA. There are 14 residues in the CDR3. Deletions cut 2 bases from V and 8 bases from J, with 12 bases between. In DNA, the CDR3 is TGTGCCAGCAGCTTAAAACAGGTTCGGGAAAAACTGTTTTTT. Translation: CASSLKQVREKLFF. The variable domain in full, completed from reference TRBV7-2 and TRBJ1-4, reads GAGVSQSPSNKVTEKGKDVELRCDPISGHTALYWYRQSLGQGLEFLIYFQGNSAPDKSGLPSDRFSAERTGGSVSTLTIQRTQQEDSAVYLCASSLKQVREKLFFGSGTQLSVL.

This chain joins TRBV18 and TRBJ1-1; the D gene is possibly TRBD1 (5 bases). The CDR3 has 15 amino acids. Germline V gives CDR1 KGHSH, CDR2 LQKENI. V was trimmed by 4 bases and J by 6 bases, leaving 18 bases between them. CDR3 loop: CASSLWEVREAEAFF. CDR3 in DNA: TGTGCCAGCTCACTATGGGAGGTCAGGGAGGCTGAAGCTTTCTTT.

In regard to this clone: The same CDR3 arises from other DNA sequences in this sample as well. The chain employs TRBV2 and TRBJ2-7; D gene uncertain. This CDR3 is 15 amino acids long. Trimming stripped 1 base from V and 0 bases from J, with 10 bases between. CDR1 is SNHLY, CDR2 FYNNEI, per germline. The chain's CDR3 is CASSEGLGSSYEQYF. CDR3 coding DNA: TGTGCCAGCAGTGAAGGTCTCGGCAGCTCCTACGAGCAGTACTTC.

This chain connects TRBV27 to TRBJ1-1; 7 bases are shared with TRBD1. Germline V gene sequence: CDR1 MNHEY, CDR2 SMNVEV (reference sequence). The CDR3 consists of 12 residues. V lost 8 bases, J lost 1 base, and 1 base stayed unmatched. The CDR3 bases are TGTGCCAGCGACAGGGAGAACACTGAAGCTTTCTTT. It codes for CASDRENTEAFF.

This chain links TRBV30 with TRBJ2-7; the match to TRBD1 covers 7 bases. From germline, CDR1 is GTSNPN and CDR2 SVGIG (reference sequence). Losses at the gene ends were 5 bases for V and 3 bases for J; bases not matched to a gene: 7. The CDR3 contains 13 residues. The DNA of the CDR3 is TGTGCCTGGTTACGGGACAGTCACTACGAGCAGTACTTC. As protein: CAWLRDSHYEQYF.

This clone occurred once. This chain connects TRBV18 to TRBJ1-2; TRBD1 matches at 10 bases. This CDR3 contains 16 residues. V lost 0 bases, J lost 8 bases, and 9 bases stayed unmatched. Germline loops: CDR1 KGHSH, CDR2 LQKENI. The CDR3 DNA sequence: TGTGCCAGCTCACCACCGTCGGACAGGGGGAAGATGGGCTACACCTTC. This encodes CASSPPSDRGKMGYTF.

The genes are TRBV7-9 and TRBJ1-5, with D perhaps matching TRBD1 (5 bases). V was cut by 1 base and J by 7 bases, with 20 bases left in between. The CDR3 covers 17 residues. CDR1 is SEHNR and CDR2 is FQNEAQ in the germline V gene (reference sequence). As DNA, the CDR3 is TGTGCCAGCAGCTTAGGAGCGGCGGGCAGGGTTGGGCAGCCCCAGCATTTT. This sequence encodes CASSLGAAGRVGQPQHF.

J is TRBJ2-5 and V is TRBV14, with D possibly matching TRBD2 (6 bases). V was shortened by 4 bases and J by 2 bases, with 17 bases between the two germline ends. From germline, CDR1 is SGHDN and CDR2 FVKESK. This CDR3 is 16 amino acids long. The CDR3 reads CASSLPGLARQETQYF. CDR3 nucleotide sequence: TGTGCCAGCAGCCTACCGGGACTCGCGAGACAAGAGACCCAGTACTTC.

Here the CDR3 reads CASSVTGTGGSNFYGYTF. As DNA, the CDR3 is TGTGCCAGCAGCGTAACTGGGACAGGGGGATCCAACTTCTATGGCTACACCTTC. The chain combines TRBV9 with TRBJ1-2; 11 positions match TRBD1. V shed 1 base, J shed 4 bases, and the junction held 12 bases outside the gene matches. From germline, CDR1 is SGDLS and CDR2 YYNGEE. The CDR3 spans 18 residues.

The chain couples TRBV6-5 to TRBJ2-5, with TRBD2 identical over 7 bases. CDR1 MNHEY and CDR2 SVGAGI come from the germline V gene. The CDR3 has 16 residues. After removal of 2 bases from V and 2 bases from J, the junction contained 8 bases not matched to a gene. The CDR3 protein is CASSYGLRGSQETQYF. CDR3 bases: TGTGCCAGCAGTTACGGCTTGCGGGGGAGTCAAGAGACCCAGTACTTC.

Notes on this clone: Compared with germline, one end of the junction differs, possibly owing to a read error. The J gene is TRBJ2-7, the V gene TRBV7-7; TRBD1 agrees at 7 bases. The germline gives CDR1 SSHAT, CDR2 FNYEAQ (reference sequence). The CDR3 has 15 residues. This CDR3 is CASSPKTGPSYEQYF. CDR3 DNA: TGTGCTAGCAGCCCGAAGACAGGGCCCTCCTACGAGCAGTACTTC. Using reference TRBV7-7 and TRBJ2-7 for the parts outside the CDR3, the full variable domain is GAGVSQSPRYKVTKRGQDVTLRCDPISSHATLYWYQQALGQGPEFLTYFNYEAQPDKSGLPSDRFSAERPEGSISTLTIQRTEQRDSAMYRCASSPKTGPSYEQYFGPGTRLTVT.

J is TRBJ2-1 and V is TRBV5-1, with 10 nucleotides matching TRBD2. There are 14 residues in the CDR3. Germline CDR1 is SGHRS and CDR2 is YFSETQ. The DNA for the CDR3 is TGCGCTGTACGCGGGACTAGCGACTACAATGAGCAGTTCTTC. Encoded protein: CAVRGTSDYNEQFF.

This clone was counted a single time. The chain uses TRBV15 and TRBJ1-6, with TRBD1 identical over 8 bases. Losses at the gene ends were 3 bases for V and 7 bases for J; bases not matched to a gene: 2. The CDR3 loop spans 14 amino acids. Germline-derived CDR1 and CDR2 are LNHNV and YYDKDF (reference sequence). CDR3 region: CATSRDRANSPLHF. The CDR3 nucleotides read TGTGCCACCAGCAGGGACAGGGCAAATTCACCCCTCCACTTT. The full variable domain, its missing parts supplied by reference TRBV15 and TRBJ1-6, is DAMVIQNPRYQVTQFGKPVTLSCSQTLNHNVMYWYQQKSSQAPKLLFHYYDKDFNNEADTPDNFQSRRPNTSFCFLDIRSPGLGDTAMYLCATSRDRANSPLHFGNGTRLTVT.

The chain links TRBV5-6 to TRBJ2-3; 7 positions match TRBD2. Germline lookup yields CDR1 SGHDT and CDR2 YYEEEE. The CDR3 totals 14 residues. J lost 3 bases, V lost 2 bases, and 3 bases had no gene match. CDR3 nucleotide sequence: TGTGCCAGCAGCTTATCCGGGAGGACAGATACGCAGTATTTT. Translation: CASSLSGRTDTQYF.

CDR3 DNA sequence: TGTGCCAGCAGCCCTCGGGGGCGGGAGGGTTCTCAGTTCTTC. This translates into CASSPRGREGSQFF. This chain connects TRBV9 to TRBJ2-1; 9 positions agree with TRBD2. CDR1 and CDR2 (germline): SGDLS, YYNGEE. This CDR3 comprises 14 residues. The V segment lost 4 bases and the J segment 13 bases; nucleotides outside the gene matches: 12.

J is TRBJ2-7 and V is TRBV29-1; 9 bases match TRBD2. This CDR3 has 16 amino acids. Losses at the gene ends were 1 base for V and 0 bases for J; bases not matched to a gene: 7. Germline values: CDR1 SQVTM, CDR2 ANQGSEA. The CDR3 here is CSVEGGLAGSSYEQYF. The CDR3 bases are TGCAGCGTTGAAGGAGGCCTAGCGGGATCCTCCTACGAGCAGTACTTC.

V and J are TRBV2 and TRBJ2-1, with D uncertain. CDR3 size: 11 residues. V lost 4 bases and J lost 9, with 7 bases in between. CDR1 is SNHLY and CDR2 is FYNNEI in the germline V gene. The CDR3 DNA reads as TGTGCCAGCAGTGGCCCAATTGAGCAGTTCTTC. Encoded protein: CASSGPIEQFF.

This chain connects TRBV27 to TRBJ2-7; no reliable D call. CDR1 MNHEY and CDR2 SMNVEV come from the germline V gene (reference sequence). The CDR3 covers 14 residues. V was pared by 5 bases and J by 7 bases, with 18 bases between. The CDR3 reads CASSILWGSEEQYF. The CDR3, as DNA: TGTGCCAGCAGTATCCTTTGGGGATCTGAGGAGCAGTACTTC.